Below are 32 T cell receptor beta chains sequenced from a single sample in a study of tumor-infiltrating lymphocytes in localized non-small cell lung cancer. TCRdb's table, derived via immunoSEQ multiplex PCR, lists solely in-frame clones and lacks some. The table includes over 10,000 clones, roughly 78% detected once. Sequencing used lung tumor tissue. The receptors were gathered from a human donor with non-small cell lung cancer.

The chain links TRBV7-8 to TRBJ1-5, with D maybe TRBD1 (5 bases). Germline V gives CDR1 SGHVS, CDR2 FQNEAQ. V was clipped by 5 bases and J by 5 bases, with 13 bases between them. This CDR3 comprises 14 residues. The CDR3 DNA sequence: TGTGCCAGCAGCGATTGGCTAGGGGATCAGCCCCAGCATTTT. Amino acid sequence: CASSDWLGDQPQHF.

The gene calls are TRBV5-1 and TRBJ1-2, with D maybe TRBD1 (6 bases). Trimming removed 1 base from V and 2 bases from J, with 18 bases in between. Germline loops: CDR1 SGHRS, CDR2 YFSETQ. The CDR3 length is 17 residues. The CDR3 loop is CASSLNTGPVLNYGYTF. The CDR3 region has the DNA TGCGCCAGCAGCTTGAATACAGGGCCGGTACTAAACTATGGCTACACCTTC.

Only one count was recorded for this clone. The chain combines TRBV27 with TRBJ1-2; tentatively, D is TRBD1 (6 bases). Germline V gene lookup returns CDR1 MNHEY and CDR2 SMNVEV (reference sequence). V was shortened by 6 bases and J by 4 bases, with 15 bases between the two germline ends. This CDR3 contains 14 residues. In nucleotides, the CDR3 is TGTGCCAGCAGGGCGCGACAGGACCTCTATGGCTACACCTTC. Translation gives CASRARQDLYGYTF.

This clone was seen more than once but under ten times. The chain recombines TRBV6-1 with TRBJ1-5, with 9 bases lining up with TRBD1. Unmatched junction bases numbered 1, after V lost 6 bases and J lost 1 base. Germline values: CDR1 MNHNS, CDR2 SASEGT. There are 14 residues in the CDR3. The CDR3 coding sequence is TGTGCCAGCAGCGGGACAGGGAGCAATCAGCCCCAGCATTTT. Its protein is CASSGTGSNQPQHF.

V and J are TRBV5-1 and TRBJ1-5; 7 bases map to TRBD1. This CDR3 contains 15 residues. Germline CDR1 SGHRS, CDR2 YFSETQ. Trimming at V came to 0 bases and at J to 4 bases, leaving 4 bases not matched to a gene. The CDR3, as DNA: TGCGCCAGCAGCTTGGGACAGGGATGGAATCAGCCCCAGCATTTT. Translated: CASSLGQGWNQPQHF.

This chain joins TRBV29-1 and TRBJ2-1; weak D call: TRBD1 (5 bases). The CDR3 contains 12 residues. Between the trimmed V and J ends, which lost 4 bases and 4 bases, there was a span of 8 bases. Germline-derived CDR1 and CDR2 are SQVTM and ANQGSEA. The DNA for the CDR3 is TGCAGCGTTGCAGCAGGGTACAATGAGCAGTTCTTC. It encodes CSVAAGYNEQFF.

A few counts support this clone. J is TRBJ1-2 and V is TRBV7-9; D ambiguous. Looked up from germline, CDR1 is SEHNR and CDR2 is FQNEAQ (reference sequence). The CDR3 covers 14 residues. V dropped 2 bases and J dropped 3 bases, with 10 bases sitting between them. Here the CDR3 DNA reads TGTGCCAGCAGCTTATTTGACGCTGACTATGGCTACACCTTC. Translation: CASSLFDADYGYTF.

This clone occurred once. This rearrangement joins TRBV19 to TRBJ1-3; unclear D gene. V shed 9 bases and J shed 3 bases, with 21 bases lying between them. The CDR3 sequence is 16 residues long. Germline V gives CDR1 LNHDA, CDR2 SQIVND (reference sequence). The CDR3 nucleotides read TGTGCCAGCCACGAGATAGGACGGCGCGGTGGAAACACCATATATTTT. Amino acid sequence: CASHEIGRRGGNTIYF.

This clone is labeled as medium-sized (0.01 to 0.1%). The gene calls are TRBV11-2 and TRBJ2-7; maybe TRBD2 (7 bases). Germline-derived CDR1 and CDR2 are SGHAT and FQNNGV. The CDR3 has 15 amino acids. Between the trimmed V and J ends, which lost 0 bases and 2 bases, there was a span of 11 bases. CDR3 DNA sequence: TGTGCCAGCAGCTTAGAACGCGGGGGCCCCTACGAGCAGTACTTC. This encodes CASSLERGGPYEQYF. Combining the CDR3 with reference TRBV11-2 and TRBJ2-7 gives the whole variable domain EAGVAQSPRYKIIEKRQSVAFWCNPISGHATLYWYQQILGQGPKLLIQFQNNGVVDDSQLPKDRFSAERLKGVDSTLKIQPAKLEDSAVYLCASSLERGGPYEQYFGPGTRLTVT.

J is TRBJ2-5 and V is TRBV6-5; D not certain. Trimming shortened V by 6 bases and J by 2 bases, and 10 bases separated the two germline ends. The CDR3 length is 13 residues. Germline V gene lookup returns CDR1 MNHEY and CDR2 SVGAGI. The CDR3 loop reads CASRRTPQETQYF. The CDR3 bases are TGTGCCAGCAGACGGACGCCGCAAGAGACCCAGTACTTC.

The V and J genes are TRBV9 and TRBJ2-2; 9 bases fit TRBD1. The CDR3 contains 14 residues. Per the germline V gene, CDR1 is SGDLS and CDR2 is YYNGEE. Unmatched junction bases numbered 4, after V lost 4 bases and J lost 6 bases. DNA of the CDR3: TGTGCCAGCAGCCGTACAGGGGGCCCCGGGGAGCTGTTTTTT. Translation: CASSRTGGPGELFF. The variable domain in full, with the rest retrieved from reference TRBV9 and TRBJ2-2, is DSGVTQTPKHLITATGQRVTLRCSPRSGDLSVYWYQQSLDQGLQFLIQYYNGEERAKGNILERFSAQQFPDLHSELNLSSLELGDSALYFCASSRTGGPGELFFGEGSRLTVL.

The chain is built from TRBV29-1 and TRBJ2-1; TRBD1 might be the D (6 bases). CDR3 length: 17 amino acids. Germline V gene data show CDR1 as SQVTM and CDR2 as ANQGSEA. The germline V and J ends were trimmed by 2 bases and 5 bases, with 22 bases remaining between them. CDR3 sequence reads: CSVESRAGTRSNNEQFF. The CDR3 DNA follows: TGCAGCGTTGAATCCAGGGCAGGGACAAGGAGCAACAATGAGCAGTTCTTC.

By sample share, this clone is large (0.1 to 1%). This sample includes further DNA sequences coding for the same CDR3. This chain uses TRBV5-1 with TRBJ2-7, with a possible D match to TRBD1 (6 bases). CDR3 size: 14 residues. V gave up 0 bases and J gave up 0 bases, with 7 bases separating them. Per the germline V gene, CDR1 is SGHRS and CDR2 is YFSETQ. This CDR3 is CASSLEGGSYEQYF. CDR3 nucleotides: TGCGCCAGCAGCTTGGAAGGGGGCTCCTACGAGCAGTACTTC.

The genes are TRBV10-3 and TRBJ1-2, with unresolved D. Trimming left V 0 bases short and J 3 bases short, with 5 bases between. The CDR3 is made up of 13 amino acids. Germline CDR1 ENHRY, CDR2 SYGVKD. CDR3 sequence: CAISESSYYGYTF. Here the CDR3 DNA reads TGTGCCATCAGTGAGTCAAGTTACTATGGCTACACCTTC.

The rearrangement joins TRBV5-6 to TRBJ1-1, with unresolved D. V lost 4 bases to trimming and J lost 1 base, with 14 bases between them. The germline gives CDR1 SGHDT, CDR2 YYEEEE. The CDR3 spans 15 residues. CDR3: CASSREWVQNTEAFF. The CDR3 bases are TGTGCCAGCAGCCGAGAGTGGGTCCAGAACACTGAAGCTTTCTTT.

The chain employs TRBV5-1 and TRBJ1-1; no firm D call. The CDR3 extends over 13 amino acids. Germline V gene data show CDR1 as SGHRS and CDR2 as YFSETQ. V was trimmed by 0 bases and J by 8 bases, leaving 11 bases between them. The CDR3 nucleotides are TGCGCCAGCAGCTTGGCCGGGCAAAGCGAAGCTTTCTTT. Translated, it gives CASSLAGQSEAFF.

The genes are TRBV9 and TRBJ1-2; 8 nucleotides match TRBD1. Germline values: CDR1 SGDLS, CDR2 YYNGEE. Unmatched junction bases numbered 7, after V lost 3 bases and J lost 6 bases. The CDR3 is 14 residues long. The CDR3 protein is CASSEPGQVHGYTF. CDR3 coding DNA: TGTGCCAGCAGCGAACCGGGACAGGTCCATGGCTACACCTTC.

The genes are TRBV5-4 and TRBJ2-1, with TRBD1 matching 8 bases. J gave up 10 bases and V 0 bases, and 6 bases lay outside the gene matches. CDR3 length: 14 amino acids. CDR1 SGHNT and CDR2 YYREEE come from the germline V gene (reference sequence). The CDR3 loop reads CASSLGTGLREQFF. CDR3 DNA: TGTGCCAGCAGCTTGGGGACAGGGTTACGCGAGCAGTTCTTC.

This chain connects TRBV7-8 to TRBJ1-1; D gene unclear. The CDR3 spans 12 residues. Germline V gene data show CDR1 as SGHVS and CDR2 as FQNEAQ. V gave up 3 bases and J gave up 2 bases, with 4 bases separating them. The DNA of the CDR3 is TGTGCCAGCAGCTTCGCCAACACTGAAGCTTTCTTT. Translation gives CASSFANTEAFF. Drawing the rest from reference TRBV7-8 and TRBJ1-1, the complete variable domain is GAGVSQSPRYKVAKRGQDVALRCDPISGHVSLFWYQQALGQGPEFLTYFQNEAQLDKSGLPSDRFFAERPEGSVSTLKIQRTQQEDSAVYLCASSFANTEAFFGQGTRLTVV.

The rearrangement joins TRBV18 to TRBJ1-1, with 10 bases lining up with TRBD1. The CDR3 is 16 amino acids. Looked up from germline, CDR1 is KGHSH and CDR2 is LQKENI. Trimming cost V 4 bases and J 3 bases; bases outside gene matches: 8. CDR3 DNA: TGTGCCAGCTCACTTCGGACAGGGGGGTTGTACACTGAAGCTTTCTTT. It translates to CASSLRTGGLYTEAFF.

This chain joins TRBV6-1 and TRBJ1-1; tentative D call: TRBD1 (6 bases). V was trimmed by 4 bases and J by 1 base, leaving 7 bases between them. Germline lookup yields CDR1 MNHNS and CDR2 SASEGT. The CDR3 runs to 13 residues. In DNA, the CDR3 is TGTGCCAGCAGTGTACAGGGGAACACTGAAGCTTTCTTT. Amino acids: CASSVQGNTEAFF.

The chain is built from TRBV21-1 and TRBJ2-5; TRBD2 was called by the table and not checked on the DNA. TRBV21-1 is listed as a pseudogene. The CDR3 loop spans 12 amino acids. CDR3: CARWPGRETQYF. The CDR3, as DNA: TGTGCCAGATGGCCAGGGAGGGAGACCCAGTACTTC.

CDR3 sequence: CSVEQGALNYGYTF. CDR3 nucleotides: TGCAGCGTTGAACAGGGGGCGCTTAATTATGGCTACACCTTC. This rearrangement joins TRBV29-1 to TRBJ1-2; 8 nucleotides agree with TRBD1. Germline V gene data show CDR1 as SQVTM and CDR2 as ANQGSEA. This CDR3 is 14 amino acids long. V lost 2 bases and J lost 5; bases outside the gene matches: 7.

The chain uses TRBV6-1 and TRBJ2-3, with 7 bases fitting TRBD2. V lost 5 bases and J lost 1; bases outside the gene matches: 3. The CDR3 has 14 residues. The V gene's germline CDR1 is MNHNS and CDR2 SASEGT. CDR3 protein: CASSQREGTDTQYF. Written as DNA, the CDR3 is TGTGCCAGCAGTCAGCGGGAAGGCACAGATACGCAGTATTTT.

The CDR3 protein is CASSFQTSEETQYF. In nucleotides, the CDR3 is TGTGCCAGCAGCTTCCAGACTAGCGAGGAGACCCAGTACTTC. The V and J genes are TRBV5-6 and TRBJ2-5; 8 bases match TRBD2. Trimming took 2 bases from V and 5 from J; bases not matched to a gene: 5. The length of the CDR3 is 14 residues. CDR1 is SGHDT and CDR2 is YYEEEE in the germline V gene.

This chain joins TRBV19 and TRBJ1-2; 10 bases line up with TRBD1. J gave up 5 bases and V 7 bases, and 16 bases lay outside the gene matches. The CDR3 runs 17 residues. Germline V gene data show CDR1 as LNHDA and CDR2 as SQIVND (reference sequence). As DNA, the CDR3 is TGTGCCAGTACCCTATGGGGCGCGGGACAGGGGATTTATGGCTACACCTTC. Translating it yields CASTLWGAGQGIYGYTF.

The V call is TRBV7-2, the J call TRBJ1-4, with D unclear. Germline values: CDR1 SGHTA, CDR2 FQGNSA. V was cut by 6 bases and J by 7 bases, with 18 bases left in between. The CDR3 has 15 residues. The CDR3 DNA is TGTGCCAGCAGGCCAACCGGGAGAAGCAGTGAAAAACTGTTTTTT. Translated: CASRPTGRSSEKLFF.

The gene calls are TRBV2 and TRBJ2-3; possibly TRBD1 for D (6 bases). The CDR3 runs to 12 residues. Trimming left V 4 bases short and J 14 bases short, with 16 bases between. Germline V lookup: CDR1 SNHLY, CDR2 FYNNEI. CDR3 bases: TGTGCCAGCAGTGTCGACAGGTCGGAGCGGTATTTT. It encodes CASSVDRSERYF.

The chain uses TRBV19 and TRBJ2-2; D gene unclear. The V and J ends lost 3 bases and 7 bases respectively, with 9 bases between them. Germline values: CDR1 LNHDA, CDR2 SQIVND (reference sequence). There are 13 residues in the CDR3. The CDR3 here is CASSIGGGGELFF. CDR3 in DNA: TGTGCCAGTAGTATCGGCGGTGGCGGGGAGCTGTTTTTT.

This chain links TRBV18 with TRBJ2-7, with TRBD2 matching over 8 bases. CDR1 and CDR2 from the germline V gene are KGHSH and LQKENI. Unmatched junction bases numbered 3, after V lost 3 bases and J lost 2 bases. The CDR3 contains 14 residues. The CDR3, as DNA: TGTGCCAGCTCACCGGGACTAGGGGCCTACGAGCAGTACTTC. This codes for CASSPGLGAYEQYF.

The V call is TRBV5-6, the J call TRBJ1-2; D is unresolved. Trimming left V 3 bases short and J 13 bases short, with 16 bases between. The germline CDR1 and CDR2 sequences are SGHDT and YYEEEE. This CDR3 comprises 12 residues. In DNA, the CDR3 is TGTGCCAGCAGCTCGGGTTTGAGTCCAGGCACCTTC. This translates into CASSSGLSPGTF.

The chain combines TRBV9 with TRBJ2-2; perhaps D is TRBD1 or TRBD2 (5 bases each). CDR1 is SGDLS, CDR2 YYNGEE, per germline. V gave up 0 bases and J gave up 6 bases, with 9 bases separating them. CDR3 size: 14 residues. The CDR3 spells CASSVAGGAGELFF. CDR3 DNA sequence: TGTGCCAGCAGCGTAGCTGGGGGAGCCGGGGAGCTGTTTTTT.